Following are 13 T cell receptor beta chains from one sample sequenced in a study of T cell responses to AZD1222 COVID-19 vaccine. Produced via immunoSEQ multiplex PCR; TCRdb's table is partial and in-frame only. The sample consists of more than 150,000 clones, around 90% of them appearing once. Sequencing was performed on peripheral blood, taken 28 days after the second AZD1222 dose. Receptors were obtained from an adult who received the AZD1222 COVID-19 vaccine.

This CDR3 is CASSPRDTANTEAFF. CDR3 nucleotides: TGTGCCAGCTCACCACGGGACACAGCGAACACTGAAGCTTTCTTT. The chain uses TRBV18 and TRBJ1-1; a possible D gene is TRBD1 (6 bases). The CDR3 length is 15 residues. The germline V and J ends were trimmed by 1 base and 1 base, with 10 bases remaining between them. CDR1 KGHSH and CDR2 LQKENI come from the germline V gene.

The V call is TRBV5-8, the J call TRBJ2-7; 10 bases are shared with TRBD2. J lost 3 bases, V lost 0 bases, and 6 bases had no gene match. The CDR3 is made up of 16 amino acids. CDR1 SGHTS and CDR2 YDEGEE come from the germline V gene. CDR3 sequence reads: CASSLVPLAGDYEQYF. CDR3 in DNA: TGTGCCAGCAGCTTGGTTCCGCTAGCGGGAGACTACGAGCAGTACTTC.

J is TRBJ2-7 and V is TRBV5-6; D is possibly TRBD1 (6 bases). Trimming took 9 bases from V and 3 from J, leaving 16 bases between them. This CDR3 is 13 amino acids long. The V gene's germline CDR1 is SGHDT and CDR2 YYEEEE. The CDR3 sequence: CANSRTVDYEQYF. CDR3 DNA sequence: TGTGCCAACTCAAGGACAGTTGACTACGAGCAGTACTTC.

CDR3 in DNA: TGTGCCAGTAGTGGGCGGACTAGCGGGAGTCAAGAGACCCAGTACTTC. It yields the protein CASSGRTSGSQETQYF. This chain links TRBV19 with TRBJ2-5, with 13 bases identical to TRBD2. Germline values: CDR1 LNHDA, CDR2 SQIVND (reference sequence). There are 16 residues in the CDR3. V was pared by 5 bases and J by 2 bases, with 5 bases of the junction left unmatched.

The genes are TRBV5-6 and TRBJ2-7; unclear D gene. Trimming removed 0 bases from V and 1 base from J, with 8 bases in between. This CDR3 comprises 14 residues. Germline V gene sequence: CDR1 SGHDT, CDR2 YYEEEE. In DNA, the CDR3 is TGTGCCAGCAGCTTGGGATTCGGGTCCTACGAGCAGTACTTC. It specifies CASSLGFGSYEQYF.

The chain couples TRBV4-3 to TRBJ2-2, with 9 positions matching TRBD1. Germline CDR1 is LGHNA and CDR2 is YSLEER. V was pared by 0 bases and J by 1 base, with 6 bases of the junction left unmatched. The CDR3 length is 18 residues. The CDR3 bases are TGCGCCAGCAGCCAAGAGGGGACAGGGTTGGGGAACACCGGGGAGCTGTTTTTT. This sequence encodes CASSQEGTGLGNTGELFF.

The CDR3 DNA is TGTGCCTGGAGTCCGGGGCCCTGGGGTGAAAAACTGTTTTTT. It specifies CAWSPGPWGEKLFF. The V and J genes are TRBV30 and TRBJ1-4; the D gene is possibly TRBD1 (5 bases). Germline V gene sequence: CDR1 GTSNPN, CDR2 SVGIG (reference sequence). The CDR3 has 14 residues. V gave up 2 bases and J gave up 7 bases, with 14 bases separating them.

The rearrangement links TRBV5-1 to TRBJ2-7, with TRBD1 matching over 9 bases. Germline V lookup: CDR1 SGHRS, CDR2 YFSETQ. The junction had 9 bases not matched to a gene; V was cut back by 4 bases and J by 4 bases. This CDR3 is built from 15 residues. The CDR3 DNA sequence: TGCGCCAGCAGCAGGGGACAGGGAGGCTTATACGAGCAGTACTTC. Protein: CASSRGQGGLYEQYF.

The chain has TRBV30 and TRBJ1-5; D is ambiguous. Trimming took off 0 bases at V and 6 bases at J, with 3 bases between the two ends. CDR1 GTSNPN and CDR2 SVGIG come from the germline V gene (reference sequence). The CDR3 is 11 residues long. In nucleotides, the CDR3 is TGTGCCTGGAGTGTACTTCAGCCCCAGCATTTT. As protein: CAWSVLQPQHF. The full variable domain, rest sourced from reference TRBV30 and TRBJ1-5, is SQTIHQWPATLVQPVGSPLSLECTVEGTSNPNLYWYRQAAGRGLQLLFYSVGIGQISSEVPQNLSASRPQDRQFILSSKKLLLSDSGFYLCAWSVLQPQHFGDGTRLSIL.

The chain recombines TRBV10-3 with TRBJ2-3; 8 bases match TRBD2. Germline CDR1 ENHRY, CDR2 SYGVKD. This CDR3 region has 19 residues. With 4 bases clipped from V and 2 bases from J, the junction kept 17 bases outside the gene matches. CDR3 protein: CAISGPTRGRGATTDTQYF. The CDR3 DNA reads TGTGCCATCAGTGGCCCTACGCGGGGGCGGGGGGCCACCACAGATACGCAGTATTTT.

This sequence joins TRBV7-2 and TRBJ2-1; D gene unclear. The CDR3 has 11 amino acids. V dropped 3 bases and J dropped 10 bases, with 7 bases sitting between them. CDR1 and CDR2 from the germline V gene are SGHTA and FQGNSA. Here the CDR3 reads CASSFRAEQFF. CDR3 nucleotide sequence: TGTGCCAGCAGCTTCCGCGCGGAGCAGTTCTTC.

The chain recombines TRBV4-2 with TRBJ1-2; D is undetermined. This CDR3 has 13 amino acids. Germline V gene sequence: CDR1 LGHNA, CDR2 YNFKEQ. Trimming took off 3 bases at V and 8 bases at J, with 13 bases between the two ends. The CDR3 nucleotides are TGTGCCAGCAGCCAGCCCGGAGAGGTAGGCTACACCTTC. Amino acid sequence: CASSQPGEVGYTF.

Notes on this clone: The sample holds other DNA sequences that translate to the same CDR3. The rearrangement uses TRBV19 and TRBJ1-5; D possibly corresponds to TRBD1 (6 bases). Trimming took off 0 bases at V and 1 base at J, with 7 bases between the two ends. Per the germline V gene, CDR1 is LNHDA and CDR2 is SQIVND (reference sequence). The CDR3 runs 15 residues. CDR3 sequence (DNA): TGTGCCAGTAGTATAGATGGGGGCAGCAATCAGCCCCAGCATTTT. This translates into CASSIDGGSNQPQHF.